Listed below are T cell receptor beta chains from one sample, sequenced in a study of T cell responses to AZD1222 COVID-19 vaccine. Assay: immunoSEQ multiplex PCR; the TCRdb copy retains only in-frame clones and omits some. Of about 120,000 clones in the sample, over 75% were seen once. The specimen comprised peripheral blood, sampled on day 0 of AZD1222 vaccination. The receptors derive from an adult in good health. Each CDR3 is given with its conserved first and last residue. The order of the fields is CDR3 length, D gene, J gene, clone size, V gene, CDR3 protein, CDR3 DNA. A D gene is named only where the DNA matches it firmly. Rows give clone size only sometimes, using once, few, many, or a class for an expanded clone.

len: 17; d_gene: TRBD2; j_gene: TRBJ2-3; abundance: once; v_gene: TRBV20-1; CDR3aa: CSASVRGGRTGTDTQYF; CDR3nt: TGCAGTGCTAGTGTCCGGGGGGGAAGGACCGGCACAGATACGCAGTATTTT
len: 15; d_gene: NA; j_gene: TRBJ2-5; abundance: NA; v_gene: TRBV7-8; CDR3aa: CASSLPGTRRETQYF; CDR3nt: TGTGCCAGCAGCTTACCGGGGACGCGTAGAGAGACCCAGTACTTC
len: 15; d_gene: NA; j_gene: TRBJ1-1; abundance: NA; v_gene: TRBV18; CDR3aa: CASSPQGALNTEAFF; CDR3nt: TGTGCCAGCTCACCCCAGGGAGCCCTGAACACTGAAGCTTTCTTT
len: 14; d_gene: NA; j_gene: TRBJ1-3; abundance: NA; v_gene: TRBV5-1; CDR3aa: CASSPDSAGNTIYF; CDR3nt: TGCGCCAGCAGCCCTGACAGCGCTGGAAACACCATATATTTT
len: 14; d_gene: TRBD1; j_gene: TRBJ2-7; abundance: NA; v_gene: TRBV12-5; CDR3aa: CASGRTGGVGEQYF; CDR3nt: TGTGCTAGTGGAAGGACAGGGGGGGTAGGCGAGCAGTACTTC
len: 14; d_gene: TRBD1; j_gene: TRBJ2-7; abundance: NA; v_gene: TRBV9; CDR3aa: CASSSGTGGYEQYF; CDR3nt: TGTGCCAGCAGCTCCGGGACAGGGGGCTACGAGCAGTACTTC
len: 13; d_gene: TRBD2; j_gene: TRBJ2-3; abundance: NA; v_gene: TRBV6-6; CDR3aa: CASSGDTAGVGGF; CDR3nt: TGTGCCAGCAGCGGGGATACGGCGGGAGTGGGGGGTTTT
len: 15; d_gene: TRBD1; j_gene: TRBJ1-2; abundance: NA; v_gene: TRBV5-1; CDR3aa: CASSLGGRRNYGYTF; CDR3nt: TGCGCCAGCAGCTTAGGGGGCAGGAGAAACTATGGCTACACCTTC
len: 15; d_gene: NA; j_gene: TRBJ1-1; abundance: NA; v_gene: TRBV6-5; CDR3aa: CASSYSALGDTEAFF; CDR3nt: TGTGCCAGCAGTTACTCCGCATTAGGGGACACTGAAGCTTTCTTT
len: 16; d_gene: NA; j_gene: TRBJ1-5; abundance: NA; v_gene: TRBV5-5; CDR3aa: CASSRQPPAGNQPQHF; CDR3nt: TGTGCCAGCAGCCGACAGCCACCCGCGGGCAATCAGCCCCAGCATTTT
len: 15; d_gene: TRBD1; j_gene: TRBJ1-6; abundance: NA; v_gene: TRBV7-8; CDR3aa: CASSHRDRGEAPLHF; CDR3nt: TGTGCCAGCAGCCACCGGGACAGGGGGGAGGCACCCCTCCACTTT
len: 14; d_gene: NA; j_gene: TRBJ1-1; abundance: NA; v_gene: TRBV10-3; CDR3aa: CAISDVGVDTEAFF; CDR3nt: TGTGCCATCAGTGATGTTGGGGTGGACACTGAAGCTTTCTTT
len: 14; d_gene: TRBD1; j_gene: TRBJ1-1; abundance: NA; v_gene: TRBV6-2/TRBV6-3; CDR3aa: CASSGGQVNTEAFF; CDR3nt: TGTGCCAGCAGTGGGGGACAGGTGAACACTGAAGCTTTCTTT
len: 14; d_gene: NA; j_gene: TRBJ1-3; abundance: NA; v_gene: TRBV12-5; CDR3aa: CASGSGPQSRTIYF; CDR3nt: TGTGCTAGTGGTTCGGGCCCTCAGTCTAGAACCATATATTTT
len: 15; d_gene: TRBD1; j_gene: TRBJ2-3; abundance: NA; v_gene: TRBV4-1; CDR3aa: CASRLDRVGLDTQYF; CDR3nt: TGCGCCAGCCGACTCGACAGGGTAGGTCTAGATACGCAGTATTTT
len: 14; d_gene: NA; j_gene: TRBJ2-5; abundance: NA; v_gene: TRBV28; CDR3aa: CASSFGTSRETQYF; CDR3nt: TGTGCCAGCAGTTTTGGGACATCAAGAGAGACCCAGTACTTC
len: 17; d_gene: TRBD1; j_gene: TRBJ1-4; abundance: NA; v_gene: TRBV24-1; CDR3aa: CATSDPRGHATNEKLFF; CDR3nt: TGTGCCACCAGTGACCCCAGGGGGCATGCAACTAATGAAAAACTGTTTTTT
len: 15; d_gene: TRBD1; j_gene: TRBJ2-7; abundance: NA; v_gene: TRBV7-2; CDR3aa: CASSDPGQARYEQYF; CDR3nt: TGTGCCAGCAGTGACCCGGGACAGGCGAGGTACGAGCAGTACTTC
len: 12; d_gene: NA; j_gene: TRBJ1-2; abundance: NA; v_gene: TRBV7-9; CDR3aa: CASSGEVRGPSF; CDR3nt: TGTGCCAGCAGCGGCGAGGTGAGGGGACCTTCCTTC
len: 15; d_gene: TRBD1; j_gene: TRBJ2-1; abundance: NA; v_gene: TRBV14; CDR3aa: CASSLGQGVYNEQFF; CDR3nt: TGTGCCAGCAGCCTCGGACAGGGAGTATACAATGAGCAGTTCTTC
len: 14; d_gene: TRBD1; j_gene: TRBJ2-1; abundance: NA; v_gene: TRBV11-2; CDR3aa: CASSLVPRGREQFF; CDR3nt: TGTGCCAGCAGCTTAGTACCCAGGGGGCGTGAGCAGTTCTTC